These 3 T cell receptor beta chains were all obtained from the same sample, sequenced in a study of cytomegalovirus exposure and HLA in healthy donors. The protocol was immunoSEQ multiplex PCR, while the TCRdb copy is restricted to in-frame clones and leaves out a portion. The sample lists roughly 90,000 clones; approximately 93% were seen once. Input material: PBMCs. These receptors all come from a woman between 25 and 40 years old in good health and CMV-seropositive.

This clone was found once. The V gene is TRBV28, the J gene TRBJ2-4, with TRBD2 as a possible D gene (6 bases). Trimming left V 6 bases short and J 6 bases short, with 12 bases between. The length of the CDR3 is 13 residues. Germline loops: CDR1 MDHEN, CDR2 SYDVKM. This chain's CDR3 is CASRDYSPNIQYF. The CDR3, as DNA: TGTGCCAGCAGGGACTATTCCCCAAACATTCAGTACTTC. Combining the CDR3 with reference TRBV28 and TRBJ2-4 gives the whole variable domain DVKVTQSSRYLVKRTGEKVFLECVQDMDHENMFWYRQDPGLGLRLIYFSYDVKMKEKGDIPEGYSVSREKKERFSLILESASTNQTSMYLCASRDYSPNIQYFGAGTRLSVL.

V is TRBV19 and J is TRBJ2-3; D remains unclear. Trimming stripped 5 bases from V and 3 bases from J, with 6 bases between. The CDR3 is 12 amino acids. The germline gives CDR1 LNHDA, CDR2 SQIVND (reference sequence). The CDR3 bases are TGTGCCAGTAGTTCTATTACAGATACGCAGTATTTT. Its translation: CASSSITDTQYF. Looking up the rest from reference TRBV19 and TRBJ2-3 gives the full variable domain: DGGITQSPKYLFRKEGQNVTLSCEQNLNHDAMYWYRQDPGQGLRLIYYSQIVNDFQKGDIAEGYSVSREKKESFPLTVTSAQKNPTAFYLCASSSITDTQYFGPGTRLTVL.

This chain uses TRBV19 with TRBJ1-1; D gene ambiguous. The CDR3 is made up of 15 amino acids. V was cut by 0 bases and J by 0 bases, with 8 bases left in between. Germline V gives CDR1 LNHDA, CDR2 SQIVND (reference sequence). CDR3 sequence (DNA): TGTGCCAGTAGTATAGACCTGTATATGAACACTGAAGCTTTCTTT. Encoded protein: CASSIDLYMNTEAFF.